This T cell receptor (beta chain) was recorded in a study of cytomegalovirus exposure and HLA in healthy donors. The PCR ran on 60 Vbeta and 13 Jbeta primers. Assay used: immunoSEQ multiplex PCR; TCRdb lists only in-frame clones, some missing. The repertoire holds about 150,000 clones, with 65% to 85% as singletons. Trimming pared 4 bases from V and 4 bases from J, leaving 14 bases between. Germline V CDR1 and CDR2: SGHRS, YFSETQ. The CDR3 has 14 amino acids. Study-level results: More clonal expansion characterized HLA-associated TCR beta chains than equally common others in a later analysis.

Regarding this clone: Its antigen is unknown.

Material for sequencing was PBMCs. The chain uses TRBV5-1 and TRBJ1-1; perhaps TRBD1 as D (6 bases). This TCR was sampled from a woman aged 50 to 65 in good health and CMV-seropositive. CDR3 amino acids: CASSTRGLGTEAFF. The CDR3 DNA is TGCGCCAGCAGCACCAGGGGCCTAGGCACTGAAGCTTTCTTT.